The 27 T cell receptor beta chains below come from one sample, sequenced in a study of cytomegalovirus exposure and HLA in healthy donors. The primer mix had 60 Vbeta and 13 Jbeta primers. Method: immunoSEQ multiplex PCR; TCRdb's copy keeps in-frame clones and lacks some. Of a few hundred thousand clones detected, 77% appear once; the ten largest clones hold 2.7%. Material: PBMCs. The receptors here all came from a woman aged 55-70 years in good health and CMV-seropositive.

This chain uses TRBV5-1 with TRBJ1-2; 10 positions agree with TRBD1. This CDR3 is 14 amino acids long. The J segment lost 6 bases and the V segment lost 0 bases, leaving 2 bases of the junction unmatched. Germline V gene sequence: CDR1 SGHRS, CDR2 YFSETQ. CDR3 nucleotide sequence: TGCGCCAGCAGCTTGGTGACAGGGGGCGATGGCTACACCTTC. Its protein is CASSLVTGGDGYTF.

This clone was counted only a few times. The rearrangement joins TRBV6-5 to TRBJ1-2; D not certain. Germline loops: CDR1 MNHEY, CDR2 SVGAGI. This CDR3 contains 15 residues. The germline V and J ends were trimmed by 7 bases and 9 bases, with 24 bases remaining between them. The CDR3, as DNA: TGTGCCAGCACCAGGTCGAGGGCCCTAGGGATGCGCTACACCTTC. Protein: CASTRSRALGMRYTF.

This chain connects TRBV6-1 to TRBJ1-1; 7 bases are shared with TRBD1. The germline V gene has CDR1 MNHNS and CDR2 SASEGT. The CDR3 has 14 residues. V lost 5 bases to trimming and J lost 4 bases; unmatched junction nucleotides: 7. CDR3 amino acids: CASSPQGTITEAFF. For the CDR3, the DNA is TGTGCCAGCAGTCCACAGGGGACAATCACTGAAGCTTTCTTT.

This chain uses TRBV9 with TRBJ1-1; tentatively, D is TRBD1 (5 bases). Germline CDR1 is SGDLS and CDR2 is YYNGEE. V shed 1 base and J shed 4 bases, with 8 bases lying between them. The length of the CDR3 is 13 residues. The CDR3 loop is CASSVWGGTEAFF. The CDR3 nucleotides read TGTGCCAGCAGCGTATGGGGGGGCACTGAAGCTTTCTTT.

The rearrangement joins TRBV11-3 to TRBJ2-2; D is possibly TRBD2 (6 bases). With 3 bases removed from V and 1 base from J, the gap between germline ends came to 12 bases. This CDR3 is 16 amino acids long. Germline loops: CDR1 SGHNT, CDR2 YENEEA. The CDR3 DNA reads TGTGCCAGCAGCTTCGGCGGGGCCCGGAACACCGGGGAGCTGTTTTTT. This codes for CASSFGGARNTGELFF. Drawing the rest from reference TRBV11-3 and TRBJ2-2, the complete variable domain is EAGVVQSPRYKIIEKKQPVAFWCNPISGHNTLYWYLQNLGQGPELLIRYENEEAVDDSQLPKDRFSAERLKGVDSTLKIQPAELGDSAVYLCASSFGGARNTGELFFGEGSRLTVL.

The chain has TRBV9 and TRBJ2-5; 10 nucleotides match TRBD2. From germline, CDR1 is SGDLS and CDR2 YYNGEE. V dropped 4 bases and J dropped 4; count of bases not matched to a gene: 10. The CDR3 spans 16 residues. CDR3 bases: TGTGCCAGCAGCACCCAATTAGCGGGGGGTCCAGAGACCCAGTACTTC. Translation: CASSTQLAGGPETQYF.

The chain joins TRBV10-3 to TRBJ2-7, with TRBD1 as a possible D gene (5 bases). Germline-derived CDR1 and CDR2 are ENHRY and SYGVKD. V lost 0 bases and J 5 bases, leaving 20 bases between the germline ends. The length of the CDR3 is 17 residues. The CDR3, as DNA: TGTGCCATCAGTGAGTCTAGTGTATGGGGCTCTCTGAACGAGCAGTACTTC. This encodes CAISESSVWGSLNEQYF.

CDR3 loop: CASGTFSQPQHF. The CDR3 bases are TGTGCCAGCGGGACATTCAGTCAGCCCCAGCATTTT. J is TRBJ1-5 and V is TRBV7-2; weak D call: TRBD1 (6 bases). V dropped 8 bases and J dropped 6 bases, with 11 bases sitting between them. CDR3 size: 12 residues. Germline V gives CDR1 SGHTA, CDR2 FQGNSA. Supplemented by reference TRBV7-2 and TRBJ1-5, the full variable domain reads GAGVSQSPSNKVTEKGKDVELRCDPISGHTALYWYRQSLGQGLEFLIYFQGNSAPDKSGLPSDRFSAERTGGSVSTLTIQRTQQEDSAVYLCASGTFSQPQHFGDGTRLSIL.

The chain has TRBV19 and TRBJ2-1; D may be TRBD2 (6 bases). The CDR3 is 13 amino acids. Germline CDR1 LNHDA, CDR2 SQIVND (reference sequence). Trimming took 9 bases from V and 2 from J, leaving 11 bases between them. The CDR3 DNA is TGTGCCAGCGCGGGGCTGACCTACAATGAGCAGTTCTTC. Amino acids: CASAGLTYNEQFF.

V gene TRBV7-9 combines with J gene TRBJ2-3; D perhaps matches TRBD2 (7 bases). Trimming removed 8 bases from V and 6 bases from J, with 27 bases in between. The germline V gene encodes CDR1 SEHNR and CDR2 FQNEAQ (reference sequence). The CDR3 covers 17 residues. CDR3 in DNA: TGTGCCAGCTCTCCCCGGAGGTGGCGGGGGCCCATGGATACGCAGTATTTT. As protein: CASSPRRWRGPMDTQYF. Complete variable domain (other parts from reference TRBV7-9 and TRBJ2-3): DTGVSQNPRHKITKRGQNVTFRCDPISEHNRLYWYRQTLGQGPEFLTYFQNEAQLEKSRLLSDRFSAERPKGSFSTLEIQRTEQGDSAMYLCASSPRRWRGPMDTQYFGPGTRLTVL.

The V and J genes are TRBV4-1 and TRBJ1-4; possible D gene TRBD1, 6 bases. The length of the CDR3 is 16 residues. V lost 3 bases, J lost 4 bases, and 15 bases lay in between. Germline CDR1 is MGHRA and CDR2 is YSYEKL. This chain's CDR3 is CASSQATGMGNEKLFF. The CDR3 nucleotides are TGCGCCAGCAGCCAGGCCACAGGGATGGGTAATGAAAAACTGTTTTTT.

The gene calls are TRBV5-6 and TRBJ2-7; 7 nucleotides line up with TRBD1. The CDR3 contains 14 residues. J was trimmed by 0 bases and V by 1 base; bases with no gene match: 1. Germline V lookup: CDR1 SGHDT, CDR2 YYEEEE. The DNA of the CDR3 is TGTGCCAGCAGCTTGCCAGGGGGCTCCTACGAGCAGTACTTC. Protein sequence: CASSLPGGSYEQYF.

The rearrangement links TRBV15 to TRBJ2-1, with unresolved D. Trimming took 1 base from V and 0 from J, leaving 4 bases between them. CDR3 size: 14 residues. The germline V gene has CDR1 LNHNV and CDR2 YYDKDF (reference sequence). This CDR3 is CATSRASSYNEQFF. In nucleotides, the CDR3 is TGTGCCACCAGCAGAGCGAGCTCCTACAATGAGCAGTTCTTC.

This clone occurred a few times. The junction shows a germline mismatch at one end, possibly a read error. The chain recombines TRBV7-2 with TRBJ1-1; unclear D gene. Per the germline V gene, CDR1 is SGHTA and CDR2 is FQGNSA. The CDR3 contains 14 residues. The CDR3 region is CASSLARRETSGIF. The DNA for the CDR3 is TGTGCCAGCAGCTTAGCCCGTAGGGAGACCTCGGGGATCTTT.

The chain joins TRBV11-3 to TRBJ2-3; 8 nucleotides align to TRBD2. V shed 5 bases, J shed 1 base, and the junction held 11 bases outside the gene matches. The CDR3 is made up of 17 amino acids. In germline, CDR1 is SGHNT, CDR2 YENEEA. The CDR3 DNA sequence: TGTGCCAGCAGCCCGACGGGGGGGAGTCGGGGCACAGATACGCAGTATTTT. This gives the protein CASSPTGGSRGTDTQYF.

The V and J genes are TRBV30 and TRBJ2-7; maybe TRBD1 (5 bases). The CDR3 has 16 residues. Germline assignment: CDR1 GTSNPN and CDR2 SVGIG (reference sequence). The V gene lost 5 bases and the J gene lost 2 bases, with 22 bases spanning the gap. This CDR3 reads CAWAQGLSGGTYEQYF. The CDR3 DNA reads TGTGCCTGGGCCCAGGGATTATCAGGCGGTACCTACGAGCAGTACTTC.

The rearrangement joins TRBV6-6 to TRBJ1-4; no clear D gene. Trimming removed 6 bases from V and 6 bases from J, with 20 bases in between. CDR1 is MNHNY, CDR2 SVGAGI, per germline (reference sequence). The CDR3 runs to 16 residues. CDR3 DNA: TGTGCCAGCAGCTACCTTTTGGGCCCACAGTATGAAAAACTGTTTTTT. Protein product: CASSYLLGPQYEKLFF.

Details on this clone: At the DNA level, this CDR3 is encoded by other sequences in the same sample as well. This chain uses TRBV5-1 with TRBJ2-1; D is uncertain. Per germline, CDR1 SGHRS and CDR2 YFSETQ. Trimming took off 0 bases at V and 0 bases at J, with 7 bases between the two ends. This CDR3 has 15 amino acids. Here the CDR3 DNA reads TGCGCCAGCAGCTTGGTTGGCGGCTCCTACAATGAGCAGTTCTTC. The encoded protein is CASSLVGGSYNEQFF.

The rearrangement joins TRBV7-2 to TRBJ2-1; D is possibly TRBD2 (5 bases). V lost 6 bases and J lost 0, with 6 bases in between. This CDR3 has 13 residues. Per germline, CDR1 SGHTA and CDR2 FQGNSA. CDR3 DNA sequence: TGTGCCAGCAGGGCGGGCTCCTACAATGAGCAGTTCTTC. This translates into CASRAGSYNEQFF. The complete variable domain, with remaining parts taken from reference TRBV7-2 and TRBJ2-1, reads GAGVSQSPSNKVTEKGKDVELRCDPISGHTALYWYRQSLGQGLEFLIYFQGNSAPDKSGLPSDRFSAERTGGSVSTLTIQRTQQEDSAVYLCASRAGSYNEQFFGPGTRLTVL.

This sequence joins TRBV19 and TRBJ1-1; D not certain. The CDR3 is 12 residues long. V lost 4 bases to trimming and J lost 6 bases, with 9 bases between them. Germline assignment: CDR1 LNHDA and CDR2 SQIVND (reference sequence). This CDR3 is CASSREGSEAFF. The DNA of the CDR3 is TGTGCCAGTAGTAGGGAGGGCTCTGAAGCTTTCTTT.

This clone has more than one count but fewer than ten. This chain connects TRBV28 to TRBJ1-3; the match to TRBD1 covers 10 bases. The CDR3 contains 12 residues. V shed 5 bases and J 12 bases; nucleotides not matched to a gene: 4. The germline CDR1 and CDR2 sequences are MDHEN and SYDVKM. The CDR3: CASSPTGGIIYF. The CDR3 DNA reads TGTGCCAGCAGTCCGACAGGGGGCATCATATATTTT.

The rearrangement joins TRBV30 to TRBJ1-1, with 9 bases aligning to TRBD1. The CDR3 covers 15 residues. Germline lookup yields CDR1 GTSNPN and CDR2 SVGIG (reference sequence). J was trimmed by 1 base and V by 3 bases; bases with no gene match: 6. CDR3 sequence (DNA): TGTGCCTGGAGCCGGGACAGGGTAAAGAACACTGAAGCTTTCTTT. The encoded protein is CAWSRDRVKNTEAFF.

This clone was detected a few times. The V call is TRBV11-2, the J call TRBJ1-4, with TRBD1 matching 11 bases. From germline, CDR1 is SGHAT and CDR2 FQNNGV. Trimming removed 3 bases from V and 16 bases from J; junction bases left unmatched: 7. The CDR3 totals 13 residues. DNA of the CDR3: TGTGCCAGCAGCTTGGACAGGGGGCGAGTGGGGTTTTTT. Translation gives CASSLDRGRVGFF.

The genes are TRBV5-1 and TRBJ2-1; 9 positions match TRBD1. V lost 4 bases to trimming and J lost 2 bases; unmatched junction nucleotides: 7. Germline values: CDR1 SGHRS, CDR2 YFSETQ. The CDR3 has 16 amino acids. The chain's CDR3 is CASSQGQGFTYNEQFF. CDR3 DNA sequence: TGCGCCAGCAGCCAAGGACAGGGGTTCACCTACAATGAGCAGTTCTTC.

The chain employs TRBV5-1 and TRBJ1-2; D uncertain. Trimming shortened V by 0 bases and J by 1 base, and 4 bases separated the two germline ends. Germline V gene data show CDR1 as SGHRS and CDR2 as YFSETQ. The CDR3 contains 13 residues. The CDR3 is CASSLDGNYGYTF. Written as DNA, the CDR3 is TGCGCCAGCAGCTTGGACGGTAACTATGGCTACACCTTC.

This chain connects TRBV7-9 to TRBJ1-1; D uncertain. Trimming cost V 10 bases and J 4 bases, with 28 bases left between them. Germline lookup yields CDR1 SEHNR and CDR2 FQNEAQ (reference sequence). The CDR3 is made up of 17 amino acids. CDR3 region: CATSKPGQSAGSTEAFF. The CDR3 DNA reads TGTGCCACAAGCAAGCCTGGGCAGTCGGCGGGGAGCACTGAAGCTTTCTTT.

This clone was picked up a small number of times. The gene calls are TRBV30 and TRBJ1-2; D possibly corresponds to TRBD1 (6 bases). The V and J ends lost 1 base and 4 bases respectively, with 7 bases between them. From germline, CDR1 is GTSNPN and CDR2 SVGIG (reference sequence). The CDR3 loop spans 12 amino acids. The CDR3 sequence is CAWSGTVYGYTF. DNA for the CDR3: TGTGCCTGGAGTGGGACAGTCTATGGCTACACCTTC.